This T cell receptor (beta chain) was sequenced during a study of beta chain features in type 1 diabetes. At the level of the study: All samples yielded about 100 million examined sorted cells.

The investigators reverse transcribed all of the isolated RNA, so they sequenced expressed TCRB transcripts. Approximately 3.6 million reads were obtained on average from naive, central memory and regulatory T cell samples. The repertoire was sequenced with immunoSEQ multiplex PCR; TCRdb's copy has only in-frame clones and lacks some. Among about 340,000 clones listed, less than 10% were seen once. CDR1 and CDR2 (germline): SGHNT, YYREEE (reference sequence). The CDR3 extends over 15 amino acids. J gave up 9 bases and V 4 bases, and 9 bases lay outside the gene matches. Input material: central memory CD4+ T cells from blood. The V gene is TRBV5-4, the J gene TRBJ2-7, with 14 bases that match TRBD2. The TCR sequence derives from a woman under 30 in good health. The CDR3 DNA reads as TGTGCCAGCAGCCCCGGGACTAGCGGGAGTAATGGGCAGTACTTC. Translated: CASSPGTSGSNGQYF. Supplemented by reference TRBV5-4 and TRBJ2-7, the full variable domain reads ETGVTQSPTHLIKTRGQQVTLRCSSQSGHNTVSWYQQALGQGPQFIFQYYREEENGRGNFPPRFSGLQFPNYSSELNVNALELDDSALYLCASSPGTSGSNGQYFGPGTRLTVT.